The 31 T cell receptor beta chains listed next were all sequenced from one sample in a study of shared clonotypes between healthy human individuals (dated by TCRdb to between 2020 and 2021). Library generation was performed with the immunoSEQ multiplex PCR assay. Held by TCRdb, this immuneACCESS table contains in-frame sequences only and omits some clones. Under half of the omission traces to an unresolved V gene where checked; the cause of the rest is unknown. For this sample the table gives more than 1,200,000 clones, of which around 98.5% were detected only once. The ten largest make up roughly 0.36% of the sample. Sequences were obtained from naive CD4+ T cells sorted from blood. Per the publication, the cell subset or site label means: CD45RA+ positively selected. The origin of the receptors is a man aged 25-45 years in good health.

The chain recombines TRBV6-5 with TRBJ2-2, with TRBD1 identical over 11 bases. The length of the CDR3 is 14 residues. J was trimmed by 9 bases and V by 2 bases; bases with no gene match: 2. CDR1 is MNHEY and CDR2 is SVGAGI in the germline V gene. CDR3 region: CASSYRTGGRELFF. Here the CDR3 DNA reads TGTGCCAGCAGTTACCGGACAGGGGGCCGGGAGCTGTTTTTT.

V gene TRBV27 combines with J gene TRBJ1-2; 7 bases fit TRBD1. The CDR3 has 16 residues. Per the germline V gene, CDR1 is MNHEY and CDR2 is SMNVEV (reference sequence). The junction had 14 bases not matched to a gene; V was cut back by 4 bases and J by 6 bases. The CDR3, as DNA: TGTGCCAGCAGTTCCCAAAACAGGGGCCTGAATAATGGCTACACCTTC. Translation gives CASSSQNRGLNNGYTF.

CDR3 amino acids: CATGPSWGYYNEQFF. Here the CDR3 DNA reads TGTGCCACCGGACCGTCCTGGGGGTACTACAATGAGCAGTTCTTC. The chain employs TRBV15 and TRBJ2-1; D is perhaps TRBD1 or TRBD2 (5 bases each). The CDR3 contains 15 residues. V was pared by 8 bases and J by 3 bases, with 17 bases between. The germline V gene has CDR1 LNHNV and CDR2 YYDKDF (reference sequence).

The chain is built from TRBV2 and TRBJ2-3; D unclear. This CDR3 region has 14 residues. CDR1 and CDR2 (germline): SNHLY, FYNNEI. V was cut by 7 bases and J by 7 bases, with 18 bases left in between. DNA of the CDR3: TGTGCCAGCAACAACGGTGGGATTGGCAATACGCAGTATTTT. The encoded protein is CASNNGGIGNTQYF. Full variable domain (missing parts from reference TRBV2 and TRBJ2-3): EPEVTQTPSHQVTQMGQEVILRCVPISNHLYFYWYRQILGQKVEFLVSFYNNEISEKSEIFDDQFSVERPDGSNFTLKIRSTKLEDSAMYFCASNNGGIGNTQYFGPGTRLTVL.

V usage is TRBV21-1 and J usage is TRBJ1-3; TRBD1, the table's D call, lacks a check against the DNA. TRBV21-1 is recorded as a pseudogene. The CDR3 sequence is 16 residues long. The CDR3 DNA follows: TGTGCCAGCAGCAAAGGGCAGGGAATAGCTGGAAACACCATATATTTT. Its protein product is CASSKGQGIAGNTIYF.

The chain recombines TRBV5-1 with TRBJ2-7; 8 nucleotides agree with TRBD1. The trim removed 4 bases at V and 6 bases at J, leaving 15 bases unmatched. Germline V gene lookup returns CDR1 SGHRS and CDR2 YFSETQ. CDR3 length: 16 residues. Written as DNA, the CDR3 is TGCGCCAGCAGCCCCGGTGCGGACAGGGTTCTTCTCGAGCAGTACTTC. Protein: CASSPGADRVLLEQYF.

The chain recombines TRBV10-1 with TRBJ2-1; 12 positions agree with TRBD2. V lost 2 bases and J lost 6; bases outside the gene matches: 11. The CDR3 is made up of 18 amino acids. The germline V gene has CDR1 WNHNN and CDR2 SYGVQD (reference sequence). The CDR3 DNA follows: TGCGCCAGCAGTGAGGATCCCAGACTAGCGGGAGTAATCAATGAGCAGTTCTTC. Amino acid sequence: CASSEDPRLAGVINEQFF.

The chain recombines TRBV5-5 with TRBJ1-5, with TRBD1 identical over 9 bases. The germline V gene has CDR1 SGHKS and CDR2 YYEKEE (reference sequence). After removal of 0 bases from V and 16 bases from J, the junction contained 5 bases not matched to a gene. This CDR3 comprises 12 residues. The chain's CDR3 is CASSLGTGEEHF. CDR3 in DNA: TGTGCCAGCAGCTTGGGGACAGGGGAAGAACATTTT.

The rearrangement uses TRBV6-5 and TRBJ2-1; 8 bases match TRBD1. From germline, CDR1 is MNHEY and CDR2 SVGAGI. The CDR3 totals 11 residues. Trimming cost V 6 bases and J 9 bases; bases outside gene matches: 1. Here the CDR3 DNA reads TGTGCCAGCAGACAGGGGGGTGAGCAGTTCTTC. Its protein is CASRQGGEQFF.

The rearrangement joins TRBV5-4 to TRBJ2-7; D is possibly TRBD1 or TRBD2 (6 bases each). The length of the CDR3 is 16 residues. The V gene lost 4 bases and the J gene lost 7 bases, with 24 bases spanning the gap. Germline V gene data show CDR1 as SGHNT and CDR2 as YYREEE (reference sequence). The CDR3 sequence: CASSRAGGRNNVEQYF. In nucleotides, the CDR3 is TGTGCCAGCAGCAGGGCCGGGGGCCGGAATAATGTAGAGCAGTACTTC.

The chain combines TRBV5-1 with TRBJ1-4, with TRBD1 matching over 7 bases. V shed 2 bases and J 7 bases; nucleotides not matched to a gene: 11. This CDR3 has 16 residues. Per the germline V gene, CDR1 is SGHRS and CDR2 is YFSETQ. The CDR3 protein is CASSFGERGGGEKLFF. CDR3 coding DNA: TGCGCCAGCAGCTTTGGCGAAAGAGGGGGCGGTGAAAAACTGTTTTTT.

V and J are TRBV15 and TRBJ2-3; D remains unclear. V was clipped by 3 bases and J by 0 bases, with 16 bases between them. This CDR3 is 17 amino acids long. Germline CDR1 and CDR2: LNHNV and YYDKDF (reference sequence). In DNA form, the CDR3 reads TGTGCCACCAGCAGCCGGAAGGTGGCGGTGAGCACAGATACGCAGTATTTT. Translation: CATSSRKVAVSTDTQYF.

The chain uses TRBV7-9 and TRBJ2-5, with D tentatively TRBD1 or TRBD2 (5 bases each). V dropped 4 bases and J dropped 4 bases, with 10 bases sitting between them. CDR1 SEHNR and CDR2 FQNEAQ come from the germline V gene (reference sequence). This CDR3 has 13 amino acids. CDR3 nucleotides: TGTGCCAGCAGCTCGGGGCAGGGAGAGACCCAGTACTTC. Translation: CASSSGQGETQYF.

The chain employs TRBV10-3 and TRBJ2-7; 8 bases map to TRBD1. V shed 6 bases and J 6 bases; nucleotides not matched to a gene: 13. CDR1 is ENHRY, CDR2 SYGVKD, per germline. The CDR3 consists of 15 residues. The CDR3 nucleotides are TGTGCCATCAGAAGGGGACAGGTTTTCGGTGGCGAGCAGTACTTC. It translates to CAIRRGQVFGGEQYF.

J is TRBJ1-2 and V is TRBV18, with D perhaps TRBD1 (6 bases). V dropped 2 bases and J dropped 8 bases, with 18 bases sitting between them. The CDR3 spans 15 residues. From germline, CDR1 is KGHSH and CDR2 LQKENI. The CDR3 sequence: CASSPAPGEQRGYTF. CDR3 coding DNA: TGTGCCAGCTCACCAGCCCCAGGGGAGCAGCGGGGCTACACCTTC.

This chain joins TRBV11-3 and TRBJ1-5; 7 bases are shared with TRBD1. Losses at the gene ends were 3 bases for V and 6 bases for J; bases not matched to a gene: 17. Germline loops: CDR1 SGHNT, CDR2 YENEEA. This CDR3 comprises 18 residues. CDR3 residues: CASSFHTGADEPTQPQHF. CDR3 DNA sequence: TGTGCCAGCAGCTTTCACACAGGGGCCGACGAACCAACTCAGCCCCAGCATTTT.

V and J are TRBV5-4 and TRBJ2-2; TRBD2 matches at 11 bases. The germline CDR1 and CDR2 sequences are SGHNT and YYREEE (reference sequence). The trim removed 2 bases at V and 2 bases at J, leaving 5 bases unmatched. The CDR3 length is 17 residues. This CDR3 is CASSFKGTSGNTGELFF. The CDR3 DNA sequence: TGTGCCAGCAGCTTCAAAGGGACTAGCGGAAACACCGGGGAGCTGTTTTTT.

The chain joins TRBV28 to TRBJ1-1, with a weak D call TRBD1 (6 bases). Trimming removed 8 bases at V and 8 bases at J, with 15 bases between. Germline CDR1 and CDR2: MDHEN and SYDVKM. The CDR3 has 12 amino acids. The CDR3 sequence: CASDRPGDEAFF. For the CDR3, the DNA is TGTGCCAGCGACAGGCCAGGAGACGAAGCTTTCTTT.

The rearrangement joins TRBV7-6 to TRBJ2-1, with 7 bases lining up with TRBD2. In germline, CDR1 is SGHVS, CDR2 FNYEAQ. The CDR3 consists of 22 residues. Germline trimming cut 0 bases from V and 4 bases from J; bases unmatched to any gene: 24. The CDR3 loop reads CASSLAIFFGGDSPLSYNEQFF. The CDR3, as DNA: TGTGCCAGCAGCTTAGCGATCTTCTTTGGGGGGGATTCCCCCCTATCGTACAATGAGCAGTTCTTC.

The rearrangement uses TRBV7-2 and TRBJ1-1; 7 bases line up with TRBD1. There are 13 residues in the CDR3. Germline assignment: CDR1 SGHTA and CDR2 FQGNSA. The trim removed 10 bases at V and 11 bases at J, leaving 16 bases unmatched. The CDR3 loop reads CATVGDRVGEAFF. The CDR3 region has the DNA TGTGCCACCGTGGGAGACAGGGTAGGCGAGGCTTTCTTT.

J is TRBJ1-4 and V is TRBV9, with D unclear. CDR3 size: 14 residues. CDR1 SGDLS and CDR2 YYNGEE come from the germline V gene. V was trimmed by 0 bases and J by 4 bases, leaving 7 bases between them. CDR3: CASSVGPLNEKLFF. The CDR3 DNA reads TGTGCCAGCAGCGTAGGCCCGCTTAATGAAAAACTGTTTTTT.

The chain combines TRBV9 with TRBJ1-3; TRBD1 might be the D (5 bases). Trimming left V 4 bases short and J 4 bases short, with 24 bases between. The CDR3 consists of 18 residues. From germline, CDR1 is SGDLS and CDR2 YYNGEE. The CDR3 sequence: CASSPNALGGGTGNTIYF. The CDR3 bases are TGTGCCAGCAGCCCGAACGCCCTTGGTGGGGGAACCGGAAACACCATATATTTT.

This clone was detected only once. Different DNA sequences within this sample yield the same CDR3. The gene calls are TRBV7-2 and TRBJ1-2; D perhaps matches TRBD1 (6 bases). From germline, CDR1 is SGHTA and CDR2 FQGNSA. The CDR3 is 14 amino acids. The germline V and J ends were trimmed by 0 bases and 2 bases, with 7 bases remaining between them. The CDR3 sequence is CASSLARGNYGYTF. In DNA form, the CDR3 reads TGTGCCAGCAGCTTAGCCAGGGGAAACTATGGCTACACCTTC.

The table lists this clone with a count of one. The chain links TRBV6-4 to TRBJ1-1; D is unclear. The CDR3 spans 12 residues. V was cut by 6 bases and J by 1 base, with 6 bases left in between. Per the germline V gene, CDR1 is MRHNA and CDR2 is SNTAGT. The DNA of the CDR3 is TGTGCCAGCAGAGGAAGGAACACTGAAGCTTTCTTT. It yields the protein CASRGRNTEAFF.

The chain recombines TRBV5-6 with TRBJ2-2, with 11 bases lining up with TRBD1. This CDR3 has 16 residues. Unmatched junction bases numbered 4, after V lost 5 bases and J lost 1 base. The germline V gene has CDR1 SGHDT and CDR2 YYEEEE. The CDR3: CASRSGTGGNTGELFF. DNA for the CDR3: TGTGCCAGCAGATCCGGGACAGGGGGGAACACCGGGGAGCTGTTTTTT. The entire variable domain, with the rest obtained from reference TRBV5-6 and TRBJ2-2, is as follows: DAGVTQSPTHLIKTRGQQVTLRCSPKSGHDTVSWYQQALGQGPQFIFQYYEEEERQRGNFPDRFSGHQFPNYSSELNVNALLLGDSALYLCASRSGTGGNTGELFFGEGSRLTVL.

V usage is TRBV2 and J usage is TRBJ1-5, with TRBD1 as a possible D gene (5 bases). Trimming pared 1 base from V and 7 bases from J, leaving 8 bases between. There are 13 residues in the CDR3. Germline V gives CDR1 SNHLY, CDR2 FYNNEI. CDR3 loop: CASSEDRGQPQHF. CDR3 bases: TGTGCCAGCAGTGAAGATCGGGGGCAGCCCCAGCATTTT.

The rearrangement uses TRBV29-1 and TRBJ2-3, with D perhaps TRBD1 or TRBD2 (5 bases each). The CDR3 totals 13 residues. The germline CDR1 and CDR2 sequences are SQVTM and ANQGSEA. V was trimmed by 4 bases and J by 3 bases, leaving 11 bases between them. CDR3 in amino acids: CSVVEGKTDTQYF. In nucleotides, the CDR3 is TGCAGCGTTGTCGAGGGGAAAACAGATACGCAGTATTTT.

The CDR3 DNA reads TGTGCCAGCAATTCGGACAGTTACCGTGAAGCTTTCTTT. Its translation is CASNSDSYREAFF. The chain couples TRBV2 to TRBJ1-1; D is possibly TRBD1 (6 bases). V was clipped by 7 bases and J by 7 bases, with 16 bases between them. Germline V gives CDR1 SNHLY, CDR2 FYNNEI. The CDR3 totals 13 residues.

This CDR3 reads CASRTGFYEQYF. CDR3 sequence (DNA): TGCGCCAGCCGAACGGGATTCTACGAGCAGTACTTC. The chain combines TRBV10-2 with TRBJ2-7; D possibly corresponds to TRBD2 (5 bases). The CDR3 has 12 residues. Trimming stripped 8 bases from V and 3 bases from J, with 11 bases between. The germline gives CDR1 WSHSY, CDR2 SAAADI.

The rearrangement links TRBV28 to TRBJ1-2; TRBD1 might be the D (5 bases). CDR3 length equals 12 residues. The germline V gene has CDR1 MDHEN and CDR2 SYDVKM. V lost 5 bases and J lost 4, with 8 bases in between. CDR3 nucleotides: TGTGCCAGCAGTCCAGGGATCTATGGCTACACCTTC. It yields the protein CASSPGIYGYTF.

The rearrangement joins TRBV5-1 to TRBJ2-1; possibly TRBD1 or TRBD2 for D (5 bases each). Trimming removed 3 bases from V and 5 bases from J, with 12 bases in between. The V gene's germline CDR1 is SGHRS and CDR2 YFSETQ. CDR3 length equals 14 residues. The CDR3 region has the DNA TGCGCCAGCAGCTCGACCGGGGCTAACAATGAGCAGTTCTTC. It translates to CASSSTGANNEQFF.